The 18 T cell receptor beta chains below all came from one sample that was sequenced in a study of shared clonotypes between healthy human individuals. CD45RO-negative cells were positively selected for CCR7, leaving out terminally differentiated effector memory CD45RA+ cells. This table comes from immunoSEQ multiplex PCR, and its TCRdb copy is limited to in-frame clones, with some not included. In the table there are some 1,900,000 clones, about 95% of which are singletons. The sample was naive CD8+ T cells sorted from blood. Receptors were obtained from a man in his late teens or twenties in good health.

CDR3 nucleotide sequence: TGTGCCAGTAGTAATGGTTTACCCTACGAGCAGTACTTC. Protein: CASSNGLPYEQYF. The chain employs TRBV19 and TRBJ2-7; no clear D. The CDR3 has 13 amino acids. The V and J ends lost 4 bases and 2 bases respectively, with 9 bases between them. Germline values: CDR1 LNHDA, CDR2 SQIVND (reference sequence).

The chain joins TRBV10-1 to TRBJ2-1, with D uncertain. CDR3 length: 12 amino acids. Per the germline V gene, CDR1 is WNHNN and CDR2 is SYGVQD (reference sequence). V lost 3 bases, J lost 5 bases, and 5 bases lay in between. CDR3 in DNA: TGCGCCAGCAGTGACCTTAACAATGAGCAGTTCTTC. Translating it yields CASSDLNNEQFF.

V usage is TRBV29-1 and J usage is TRBJ1-1, with D possibly TRBD1 on 5 matching bases. The germline V gene has CDR1 SQVTM and CDR2 ANQGSEA. The CDR3 runs to 12 residues. The CDR3 loop reads CSAGQSNTEAFF. The DNA for the CDR3 is TGCAGTGCGGGGCAGTCGAACACTGAAGCTTTCTTT.

The genes are TRBV28 and TRBJ1-5, with D maybe TRBD1 (5 bases). Germline loops: CDR1 MDHEN, CDR2 SYDVKM. V shed 7 bases and J shed 8 bases, with 21 bases lying between them. The CDR3 is 15 residues long. CDR3 protein: CASTPYRGVGEPQHF. In DNA, the CDR3 is TGTGCCAGCACCCCTTACAGAGGGGTTGGGGAGCCCCAGCATTTT.

This clone has a single count. The rearrangement uses TRBV10-3 and TRBJ2-1, with 8 bases lining up with TRBD2. This CDR3 is 14 amino acids long. Germline V gene data show CDR1 as ENHRY and CDR2 as SYGVKD. Unmatched junction bases numbered 2, after V lost 5 bases and J lost 2 bases. For the CDR3, the DNA is TGTGCCATCAGTCAAGCGGGGGCCTACAATGAGCAGTTCTTC. This gives the protein CAISQAGAYNEQFF.

The chain couples TRBV6-5 to TRBJ2-7; no reliable D call. The CDR3 is 15 residues long. V lost 0 bases and J lost 3, with 12 bases in between. Germline V gene sequence: CDR1 MNHEY, CDR2 SVGAGI. Here the CDR3 reads CASSYSTAGNYEQYF. The DNA of the CDR3 is TGTGCCAGCAGTTACTCGACCGCAGGAAACTACGAGCAGTACTTC.

With regard to this clone: This sample includes further DNA sequences coding for the same CDR3. V is TRBV7-2 and J is TRBJ2-1, with TRBD2 matching 8 bases. The CDR3 length is 15 residues. Per the germline V gene, CDR1 is SGHTA and CDR2 is FQGNSA. After removal of 5 bases from V and 0 bases from J, the junction contained 3 bases not matched to a gene. The CDR3 DNA is TGTGCCAGCAGCCCCAGCGGGAGCTCCTACAATGAGCAGTTCTTC. Translating gives CASSPSGSSYNEQFF.

The chain carries TRBV30 and TRBJ2-4; D is ambiguous. The CDR3 is 13 residues long. V gave up 5 bases and J gave up 1 base, with 9 bases separating them. Germline lookup yields CDR1 GTSNPN and CDR2 SVGIG (reference sequence). For the CDR3, the DNA is TGTGCCTGGGCTACTTCGGCCAAAAACATTCAGTACTTC. Encoded protein: CAWATSAKNIQYF. The variable domain in full, with the rest retrieved from reference TRBV30 and TRBJ2-4, is SQTIHQWPATLVQPVGSPLSLECTVEGTSNPNLYWYRQAAGRGLQLLFYSVGIGQISSEVPQNLSASRPQDRQFILSSKKLLLSDSGFYLCAWATSAKNIQYFGAGTRLSVL.

The gene calls are TRBV5-1 and TRBJ2-5; no clear D gene. Germline V gene data show CDR1 as SGHRS and CDR2 as YFSETQ. V lost 4 bases and J 0 bases, leaving 7 bases between the germline ends. The CDR3 runs to 13 residues. CDR3 coding DNA: TGCGCCAGCAGCCCCCCGCACCAAGAGACCCAGTACTTC. Protein sequence: CASSPPHQETQYF.

The chain combines TRBV4-3 with TRBJ2-1; tentatively, D is TRBD1 or TRBD2 (7 bases each). CDR1 and CDR2 (germline): LGHNA, YSLEER. The CDR3 runs to 17 residues. Between the trimmed V and J ends, which lost 3 bases and 5 bases, there was a span of 20 bases. DNA for the CDR3: TGCGCCAGCAGCCAGGGGAGGGGGCTAGCGCTAGACAATGAGCAGTTCTTC. This codes for CASSQGRGLALDNEQFF.

V gene TRBV4-1 combines with J gene TRBJ2-2; D ambiguous. Germline CDR1 and CDR2: MGHRA and YSYEKL. V was trimmed by 3 bases and J by 4 bases, leaving 3 bases between them. The CDR3 runs to 12 residues. Here the CDR3 DNA reads TGCGCCAGCAGCCAGACCACCGGGGAGCTGTTTTTT. Translating it yields CASSQTTGELFF.

V and J are TRBV7-9 and TRBJ2-7, with D perhaps TRBD1 (5 bases). From germline, CDR1 is SEHNR and CDR2 FQNEAQ (reference sequence). The ends were cut back, 4 bases at V and 3 bases at J, with 16 bases in the middle. This CDR3 is 15 amino acids long. Here the CDR3 reads CASSSRSGRVYEQYF. The CDR3 DNA follows: TGTGCCAGCAGCTCCCGATCAGGCAGGGTCTACGAGCAGTACTTC.

The chain couples TRBV28 to TRBJ1-6; D not certain. CDR3 length: 14 amino acids. Trimming took 8 bases from V and 11 from J, leaving 19 bases between them. CDR1 is MDHEN, CDR2 SYDVKM, per germline. The CDR3 reads CASSGDWTVPPLHF. Here the CDR3 DNA reads TGTGCCAGCTCTGGTGACTGGACCGTACCACCCCTCCACTTT.

On this clone: Other nucleotide sequences from this sample produce the same CDR3. The V and J genes are TRBV30 and TRBJ2-5; 7 nucleotides line up with TRBD2. Germline V gene sequence: CDR1 GTSNPN, CDR2 SVGIG (reference sequence). The CDR3 length is 14 residues. With 0 bases clipped from V and 5 bases from J, the junction kept 6 bases outside the gene matches. CDR3 loop: CAWSVGGEGETQYF. CDR3 sequence (DNA): TGTGCCTGGAGTGTCGGAGGGGAGGGGGAGACCCAGTACTTC.

The chain is built from TRBV14 and TRBJ1-1, with a weak D call TRBD1 (6 bases). V was pared by 2 bases and J by 1 base, with 11 bases between. CDR1 is SGHDN and CDR2 is FVKESK in the germline V gene. There are 15 residues in the CDR3. The CDR3 here is CASSQILGGNTEAFF. The CDR3, as DNA: TGTGCCAGCAGCCAAATCCTAGGGGGGAACACTGAAGCTTTCTTT.

This clone was seen a single time. As DNA, the CDR3 is TGTGCCAGTAGTATTCAGGGGTGGGTCACTGAAGCTTTCTTT. This gives the protein CASSIQGWVTEAFF. This chain connects TRBV19 to TRBJ1-1; a weak D match, TRBD1 (6 bases). This CDR3 region has 14 residues. Per germline, CDR1 LNHDA and CDR2 SQIVND (reference sequence). Trimming shortened V by 3 bases and J by 4 bases, and 12 bases separated the two germline ends. Complete variable domain (other parts from reference TRBV19 and TRBJ1-1): DGGITQSPKYLFRKEGQNVTLSCEQNLNHDAMYWYRQDPGQGLRLIYYSQIVNDFQKGDIAEGYSVSREKKESFPLTVTSAQKNPTAFYLCASSIQGWVTEAFFGQGTRLTVV.

The chain joins TRBV27 to TRBJ2-7; tentatively, D is TRBD1 (8 bases). Trimming left V 3 bases short and J 2 bases short, with 20 bases between. The CDR3 is 17 amino acids. Germline CDR1 is MNHEY and CDR2 is SMNVEV (reference sequence). CDR3 amino acids: CASSFSGGDRHPYEQYF. Written as DNA, the CDR3 is TGTGCCAGCAGTTTTAGTGGGGGGGACAGGCACCCCTACGAGCAGTACTTC.

V usage is TRBV29-1 and J usage is TRBJ2-1; 9 bases match TRBD2. The CDR3 spans 18 residues. Trimming took 1 base from V and 2 from J; bases not matched to a gene: 12. Looked up from germline, CDR1 is SQVTM and CDR2 is ANQGSEA. The CDR3 coding sequence is TGCAGCGTTGAAGGTCTAGCGGGAAAAGGGGCCACCTACAATGAGCAGTTCTTC. As protein: CSVEGLAGKGATYNEQFF.